The entry below describes one T cell receptor (beta chain). This entry comes from a study of blood T cell repertoires in COVID-19. Whole-study context: The United States, Italy and Spain provided the acute and convalescent COVID-19 samples.

This CDR3 is built from 16 residues. The germline V gene encodes CDR1 MNHNS and CDR2 SASEGT. V dropped 0 bases and J dropped 5; count of bases not matched to a gene: 10. As processed by the authors: Nucleated cell counts were estimated from reference gene primer amplification. Repertoires were generated with immunoSEQ multiplex PCR, while TCRdb's copy carries only in-frame clones and drops some. The V and J calls and clone size come from that table; D and trimming were worked out from the DNA. The sample has under 300,000 clones, around four fifths seen once. The source material was peripheral blood. The rearrangement uses TRBV6-1 and TRBJ2-7; 7 positions match TRBD2. This sequence was found in a man aged 50-59 years with acute or convalescent COVID-19. The CDR3 region has the DNA TGTGCCAGCAGTGAAGCGCTTCTGGGGGGGGTCCACGAGCAGTACTTC. Its protein product is CASSEALLGGVHEQYF.